One sample yielded the 25 T cell receptor beta chains listed below, sequenced in a study of cytomegalovirus exposure and HLA in healthy donors. A multiplex PCR was run with 60 Vbeta primers and 13 Jbeta primers. Measured with immunoSEQ multiplex PCR; TCRdb has only the in-frame clones, and not every one. Of 150,000 to 200,000 clones listed, roughly 72% were seen once; the top ten hold about 2.1%. Sequences were obtained from PBMCs. These receptors all stem from a woman aged 25 to 39 in good health and CMV-seropositive.

This clone occurred a few times. The J gene is TRBJ1-5, the V gene TRBV28, with D tentatively TRBD1 (6 bases). V shed 3 bases and J shed 0 bases, with 9 bases lying between them. The germline CDR1 and CDR2 sequences are MDHEN and SYDVKM. The CDR3 is 15 amino acids. The CDR3 sequence: CASSFLQGSNQPQHF. CDR3 bases: TGTGCCAGCAGTTTTTTACAGGGTAGCAATCAGCCCCAGCATTTT.

The rearrangement uses TRBV2 and TRBJ2-3; TRBD2 matches 14 bases. Germline CDR1 reads SNHLY; CDR2 reads FYNNEI. The CDR3 totals 16 residues. J gave up 6 bases and V 7 bases, and 9 bases lay outside the gene matches. The CDR3 DNA follows: TGTGCCAGCAAAACCGGGACTAGCGGGAGATCGGATACGCAGTATTTT. It codes for CASKTGTSGRSDTQYF.

This chain links TRBV10-3 with TRBJ2-3; possibly TRBD2 for D (5 bases). V was shortened by 11 bases and J by 0 bases, with 18 bases between the two germline ends. The CDR3 has 15 residues. Germline CDR1 reads ENHRY; CDR2 reads SYGVKD. The CDR3 loop is CASRPAAPSTDTQYF. For the CDR3, the DNA is TGTGCCTCCAGACCAGCGGCCCCTAGCACAGATACGCAGTATTTT.

In its sample, this clone was seen once. No conserved phenylalanine or tryptophan is present at the end of the CDR3, so a read error is the likely explanation. V is TRBV15 and J is TRBJ1-1; D is undetermined. With 1 base removed from V and 1 base from J, the gap between germline ends came to 4 bases. CDR3 length: 13 residues. Per germline, CDR1 LNHNV and CDR2 YYDKDF (reference sequence). CDR3 sequence (DNA): TGTGCCACCAGCAGAGTCGGGAACACTGAAGCTTTCCTT. Protein sequence: CATSRVGNTEAFL.

The chain is built from TRBV7-2 and TRBJ2-1; D might be TRBD2 (5 bases). Between the trimmed V and J ends, which lost 1 base and 1 base, there was a span of 8 bases. Germline V gene lookup returns CDR1 SGHTA and CDR2 FQGNSA. This CDR3 is built from 15 residues. CDR3 region: CASSLEGASYNEQFF. In DNA form, the CDR3 reads TGTGCCAGCAGCTTAGAGGGAGCTTCCTACAATGAGCAGTTCTTC.

This chain connects TRBV7-2 to TRBJ1-2; D is possibly TRBD1 (6 bases). The CDR3 has 15 amino acids. Deletions cut 2 bases from V and 3 bases from J, with 13 bases between. Germline V gene data show CDR1 as SGHTA and CDR2 as FQGNSA. DNA for the CDR3: TGTGCCAGCAGCTTACGGACAGTAAATCACTATGGCTACACCTTC. It codes for CASSLRTVNHYGYTF.

This chain joins TRBV7-2 and TRBJ2-7, with 9 bases identical to TRBD1. Germline CDR1 reads SGHTA; CDR2 reads FQGNSA. CDR3 size: 15 residues. J lost 6 bases, V lost 5 bases, and 11 bases had no gene match. The CDR3 loop is CASSPWTGVRGEQYF. CDR3 bases: TGTGCCAGCAGCCCTTGGACAGGGGTAAGGGGCGAGCAGTACTTC.

This rearrangement joins TRBV27 to TRBJ1-2; 8 bases line up with TRBD1. The CDR3 runs to 13 residues. The V gene end was trimmed by 6 bases and the J gene end by 8 bases; junction bases not matched to a gene: 8. The germline gives CDR1 MNHEY, CDR2 SMNVEV (reference sequence). In DNA form, the CDR3 reads TGTGCCAGCAGCATGACAGGGGCGGACGGCTACACCTTC. Translating gives CASSMTGADGYTF.

The V gene is TRBV27, the J gene TRBJ1-3; TRBD1 aligns across 8 bases. In germline, CDR1 is MNHEY, CDR2 SMNVEV (reference sequence). The CDR3 length is 14 residues. The J segment lost 6 bases and the V segment lost 5 bases, leaving 6 bases of the junction unmatched. The CDR3 nucleotides read TGTGCCAGCAGTCGGGACAGGACCCTAAACACCATATATTTT. Residues: CASSRDRTLNTIYF.

V gene TRBV5-4 combines with J gene TRBJ2-7; the match to TRBD1 covers 10 bases. In germline, CDR1 is SGHNT, CDR2 YYREEE (reference sequence). The CDR3 sequence is 15 residues long. Losses at the gene ends were 4 bases for V and 8 bases for J; bases not matched to a gene: 12. The CDR3 nucleotides are TGTGCCAGCAGCCCGCCGGGACAGGGGTTTTTACAGCAGTACTTC. Its translation: CASSPPGQGFLQQYF.

V and J are TRBV4-3 and TRBJ2-5; no clear D gene. CDR1 and CDR2 (germline): LGHNA, YSLEER. The ends were cut back, 0 bases at V and 5 bases at J, with 7 bases in the middle. The CDR3 has 13 amino acids. In DNA form, the CDR3 reads TGCGCCAGCAGCCAAGATTTATTCGAGACCCAGTACTTC. This encodes CASSQDLFETQYF.

The chain is built from TRBV7-6 and TRBJ1-3; 7 bases match TRBD1. The CDR3 spans 16 residues. V was pared by 1 base and J by 0 bases, with 3 bases of the junction left unmatched. Looked up from germline, CDR1 is SGHVS and CDR2 is FNYEAQ. The CDR3 spells CASSLVGQSSGNTIYF. CDR3 nucleotide sequence: TGTGCCAGCAGCTTAGTGGGACAGAGCTCTGGAAACACCATATATTTT.

The V and J genes are TRBV19 and TRBJ2-1; 8 positions match TRBD1. J was trimmed by 2 bases and V by 6 bases; bases with no gene match: 3. Germline CDR1 LNHDA, CDR2 SQIVND (reference sequence). This CDR3 spans 14 amino acids. CDR3 DNA sequence: TGTGCCAGTAGCCGGACAGGGACCTACAATGAGCAGTTCTTC. Encoded protein: CASSRTGTYNEQFF.

The rearrangement uses TRBV30 and TRBJ2-1; 11 nucleotides match TRBD2. CDR1 and CDR2 (germline): GTSNPN, SVGIG (reference sequence). The trim removed 0 bases at V and 6 bases at J, leaving 7 bases unmatched. CDR3 length equals 16 residues. The CDR3 spells CAWSVLAGVKGNEQFF. The CDR3 coding sequence is TGTGCCTGGAGTGTACTAGCGGGAGTAAAAGGCAATGAGCAGTTCTTC. The entire variable domain, with the rest obtained from reference TRBV30 and TRBJ2-1, is as follows: SQTIHQWPATLVQPVGSPLSLECTVEGTSNPNLYWYRQAAGRGLQLLFYSVGIGQISSEVPQNLSASRPQDRQFILSSKKLLLSDSGFYLCAWSVLAGVKGNEQFFGPGTRLTVL.

A note on this clone: Other DNA sequences from this sample encode an identical CDR3 as well. The gene calls are TRBV30 and TRBJ1-1; D call uncertain. Germline V gene lookup returns CDR1 GTSNPN and CDR2 SVGIG (reference sequence). The CDR3 length is 11 residues. V was clipped by 5 bases and J by 1 base, with 5 bases between them. The CDR3, as DNA: TGTGCCTGGTCGCGGAACACTGAAGCTTTCTTT. It codes for CAWSRNTEAFF.

The rearrangement uses TRBV5-1 and TRBJ1-6; 9 bases map to TRBD1. The germline V gene has CDR1 SGHRS and CDR2 YFSETQ. The CDR3 has 18 residues. The trim removed 0 bases at V and 0 bases at J, leaving 4 bases unmatched. The CDR3 sequence: CASSLATGGNSYNSPLHF. The CDR3, as DNA: TGCGCCAGCAGCTTGGCCACAGGGGGCAACTCCTATAATTCACCCCTCCACTTT.

The rearrangement uses TRBV29-1 and TRBJ2-1, with 11 bases that match TRBD1. The CDR3 is 12 residues long. CDR1 is SQVTM and CDR2 is ANQGSEA in the germline V gene. Trimming removed 3 bases from V and 15 bases from J; junction bases left unmatched: 7. CDR3 sequence: CSVDGTGGKWFF. The CDR3 nucleotides read TGCAGCGTTGACGGGACAGGGGGAAAATGGTTCTTC.

This clone was seen a single time. This chain connects TRBV29-1 to TRBJ1-3; 9 nucleotides agree with TRBD1. Per germline, CDR1 SQVTM and CDR2 ANQGSEA. The CDR3 sequence is 13 residues long. Trimming cost V 6 bases and J 2 bases; bases outside gene matches: 2. The chain's CDR3 is CSVWTGAGNTIYF. CDR3 DNA: TGCAGCGTCTGGACAGGGGCTGGAAACACCATATATTTT.

The V call is TRBV30, the J call TRBJ1-4; 7 positions match TRBD1. V lost 2 bases, J lost 3 bases, and 3 bases stayed unmatched. In germline, CDR1 is GTSNPN, CDR2 SVGIG (reference sequence). The CDR3 totals 14 residues. The DNA for the CDR3 is TGTGCCTGGAGTAGGGGGCCCTCTAATGAAAAACTGTTTTTT. It specifies CAWSRGPSNEKLFF.

CDR3 nucleotide sequence: TGCAGCGTCCAAAAACCAAACCGGGACAGGGGGTTCTACGAGCAGTACTTC. As protein: CSVQKPNRDRGFYEQYF. The chain joins TRBV29-1 to TRBJ2-7, with 11 bases identical to TRBD1. Germline values: CDR1 SQVTM, CDR2 ANQGSEA. CDR3 length equals 17 residues. The J segment lost 3 bases and the V segment lost 6 bases, leaving 16 bases of the junction unmatched.

The chain carries TRBV27 and TRBJ2-5, with 9 bases matching TRBD1. The germline V gene encodes CDR1 MNHEY and CDR2 SMNVEV (reference sequence). The CDR3 spans 16 residues. V was clipped by 5 bases and J by 0 bases; unmatched bases: 7. The CDR3 loop reads CASSDFGTGHQETQYF. DNA for the CDR3: TGTGCCAGCAGTGATTTCGGGACAGGGCACCAAGAGACCCAGTACTTC.

The V call is TRBV6-6, the J call TRBJ1-3; 7 bases match TRBD1. V dropped 6 bases and J dropped 0; count of bases not matched to a gene: 8. The CDR3 has 16 residues. Germline lookup yields CDR1 MNHNY and CDR2 SVGAGI (reference sequence). CDR3 protein: CASSNTGALSGNTIYF. The CDR3 bases are TGTGCCAGCAGCAACACAGGGGCGCTCTCTGGAAACACCATATATTTT.

V is TRBV10-1 and J is TRBJ1-5; 9 bases align to TRBD1. The CDR3 has 15 residues. V lost 2 bases, J lost 6 bases, and 5 bases stayed unmatched. Germline V CDR1 and CDR2: WNHNN, SYGVQD (reference sequence). The CDR3 nucleotides are TGCGCCAGCAGTGAGACAGGGGGCGCGAGTCAGCCCCAGCATTTT. Translating it yields CASSETGGASQPQHF.

This rearrangement joins TRBV23-1 to TRBJ2-7, with TRBD2 as a possible D gene (6 bases). TRBV23-1 falls under the ORF class, with uncertain function. Trimming left V 6 bases short and J 3 bases short, with 12 bases between. There are 13 residues in the CDR3. The CDR3 region has the DNA TGCGCCAGCAGACCGGGCGGGAACTACGAGCAGTACTTC. It specifies CASRPGGNYEQYF.

This chain uses TRBV29-1 with TRBJ1-2, with 12 bases matching TRBD1. CDR1 is SQVTM and CDR2 is ANQGSEA in the germline V gene. The CDR3 runs to 19 residues. V lost 6 bases to trimming and J lost 0 bases; unmatched junction nucleotides: 17. CDR3 bases: TGCAGCGTCCTTGGAAGTCGGAGGGACAGGGGGCCCGCTAACTATGGCTACACCTTC. Translating gives CSVLGSRRDRGPANYGYTF.